This TCR beta chain was captured in a study of blood T cell repertoires in COVID-19. At the level of the study: Samples of COVID-19 (acute and convalescent) were obtained from the United States, Italy and Spain.

J gave up 8 bases and V 0 bases, and 4 bases lay outside the gene matches. The CDR3 spans 14 residues. Germline CDR1 reads SGHRS; CDR2 reads YFSETQ. As processed by the authors: Estimates of nucleated cell counts were drawn from the amplification of reference gene primers. Method: immunoSEQ multiplex PCR; TCRdb's copy keeps in-frame clones and lacks some. V, J and clone size were drawn from that table, and D and trimming were deduced from the DNA. The sample includes 260,000 or so clones, approximately 90% seen only once; the top ten take roughly 1.2%. Participants, roughly 18 to 100 years old, spanned fewer than 30 US areas. Participants reported their clinical history, and cohort assignment relied on those reports.

The rearrangement uses TRBV5-1 and TRBJ1-2, with 10 bases lining up with TRBD1. The sequenced sample was PBMCs or T cells enriched from blood (not recorded which). The sequence came from a woman in her forties with acute COVID-19. The chain's CDR3 is CASSLAGQGDGYTF. In DNA form, the CDR3 reads TGCGCCAGCAGCTTGGCCGGACAGGGGGACGGCTACACCTTC.